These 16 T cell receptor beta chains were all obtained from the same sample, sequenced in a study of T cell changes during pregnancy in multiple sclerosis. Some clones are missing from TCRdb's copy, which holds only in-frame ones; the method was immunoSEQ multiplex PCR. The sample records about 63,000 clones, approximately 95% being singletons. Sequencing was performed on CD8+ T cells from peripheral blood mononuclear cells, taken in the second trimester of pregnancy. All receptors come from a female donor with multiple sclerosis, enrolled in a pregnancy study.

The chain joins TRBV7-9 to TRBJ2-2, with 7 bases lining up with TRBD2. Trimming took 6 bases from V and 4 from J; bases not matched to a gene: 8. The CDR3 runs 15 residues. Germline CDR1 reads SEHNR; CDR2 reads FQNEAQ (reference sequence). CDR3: CASRPAGIGTGELFF. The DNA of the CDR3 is TGTGCCAGCAGGCCAGCGGGAATAGGCACCGGGGAGCTGTTTTTT.

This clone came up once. The CDR3 DNA sequence: TGTGCCAGCAGGGTAGGACTAGCGGGAGTCAATGAGCAGTTCTTC. This encodes CASRVGLAGVNEQFF. The chain recombines TRBV5-6 with TRBJ2-1; 13 nucleotides align to TRBD2. Germline V gene lookup returns CDR1 SGHDT and CDR2 YYEEEE. This CDR3 has 15 amino acids. Unmatched junction bases numbered 5, after V lost 5 bases and J lost 6 bases.

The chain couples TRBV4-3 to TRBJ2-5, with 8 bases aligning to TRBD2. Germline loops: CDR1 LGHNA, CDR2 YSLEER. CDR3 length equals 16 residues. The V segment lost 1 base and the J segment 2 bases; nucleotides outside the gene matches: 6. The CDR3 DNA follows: TGCGCCAGCAGCCAAGGGGCGGGGGGAGTTCAAGAGACCCAGTACTTC. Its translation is CASSQGAGGVQETQYF.

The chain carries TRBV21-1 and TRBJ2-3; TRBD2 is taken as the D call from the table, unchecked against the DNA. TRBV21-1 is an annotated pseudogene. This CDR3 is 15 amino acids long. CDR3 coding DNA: TGTGCCAGCCCTAGAAGGGAGGGGACGACGGATACGCAGTATTTT. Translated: CASPRREGTTDTQYF.

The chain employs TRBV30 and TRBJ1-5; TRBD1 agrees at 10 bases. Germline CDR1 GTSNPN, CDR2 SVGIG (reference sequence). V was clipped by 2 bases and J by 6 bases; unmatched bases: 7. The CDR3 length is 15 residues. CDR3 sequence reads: CAWSTGTGVSQPQHF. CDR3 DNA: TGTGCCTGGAGTACTGGGACAGGGGTATCTCAGCCCCAGCATTTT.

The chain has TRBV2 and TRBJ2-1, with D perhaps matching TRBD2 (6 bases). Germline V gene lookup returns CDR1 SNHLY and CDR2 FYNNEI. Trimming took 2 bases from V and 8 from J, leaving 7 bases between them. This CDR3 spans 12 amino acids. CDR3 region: CASSEREDEQFF. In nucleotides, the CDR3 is TGTGCCAGCAGTGAAAGGGAGGATGAGCAGTTCTTC.

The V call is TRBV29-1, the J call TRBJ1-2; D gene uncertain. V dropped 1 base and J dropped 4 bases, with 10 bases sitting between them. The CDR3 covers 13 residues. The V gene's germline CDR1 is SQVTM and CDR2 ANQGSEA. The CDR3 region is CSVEGGPLYGYTF. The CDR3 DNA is TGCAGCGTTGAAGGCGGCCCTCTCTATGGCTACACCTTC.

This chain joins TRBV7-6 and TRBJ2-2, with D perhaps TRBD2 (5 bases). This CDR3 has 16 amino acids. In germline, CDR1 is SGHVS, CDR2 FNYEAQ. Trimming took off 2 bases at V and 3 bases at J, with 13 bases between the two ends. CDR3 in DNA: TGTGCCAGCAGCTTAATCCTAGCTGAACACACCGGGGAGCTGTTTTTT. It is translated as CASSLILAEHTGELFF.

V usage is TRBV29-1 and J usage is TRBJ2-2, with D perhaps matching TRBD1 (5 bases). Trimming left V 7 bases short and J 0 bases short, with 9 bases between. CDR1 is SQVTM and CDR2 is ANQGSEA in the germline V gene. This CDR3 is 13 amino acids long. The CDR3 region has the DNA TGCAGCGCCGACAGCTCGAACACCGGGGAGCTGTTTTTT. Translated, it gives CSADSSNTGELFF.

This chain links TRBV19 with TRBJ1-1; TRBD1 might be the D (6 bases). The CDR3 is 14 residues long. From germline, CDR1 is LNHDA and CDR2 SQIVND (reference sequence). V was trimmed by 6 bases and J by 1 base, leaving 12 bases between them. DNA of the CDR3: TGTGCCAGTAGGTGGCAAGGGGGGAACACTGAAGCTTTCTTT. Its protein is CASRWQGGNTEAFF.

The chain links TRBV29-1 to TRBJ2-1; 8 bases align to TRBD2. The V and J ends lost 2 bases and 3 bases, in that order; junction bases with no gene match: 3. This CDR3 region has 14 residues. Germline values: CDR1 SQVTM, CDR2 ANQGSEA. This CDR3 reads CSVERREDYNEQFF. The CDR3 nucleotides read TGCAGCGTTGAAAGGCGGGAGGACTACAATGAGCAGTTCTTC.

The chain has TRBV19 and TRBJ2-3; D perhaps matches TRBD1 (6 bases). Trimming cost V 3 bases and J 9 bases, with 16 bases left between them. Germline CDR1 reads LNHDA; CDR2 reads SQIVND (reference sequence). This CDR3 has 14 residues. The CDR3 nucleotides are TGTGCCAGTAGTATTTCCGGGACATCCAAAACGCAGTATTTT. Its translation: CASSISGTSKTQYF.

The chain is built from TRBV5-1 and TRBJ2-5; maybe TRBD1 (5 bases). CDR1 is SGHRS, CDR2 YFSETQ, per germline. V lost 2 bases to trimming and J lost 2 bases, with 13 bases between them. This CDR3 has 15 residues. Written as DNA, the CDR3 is TGCGCCAGCAGCTTAAACTACGACAGTCAAGAGACCCAGTACTTC. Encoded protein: CASSLNYDSQETQYF.

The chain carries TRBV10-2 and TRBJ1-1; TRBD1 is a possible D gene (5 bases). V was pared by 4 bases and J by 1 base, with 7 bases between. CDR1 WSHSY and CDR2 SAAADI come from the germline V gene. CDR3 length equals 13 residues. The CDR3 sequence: CASSGQTNTEAFF. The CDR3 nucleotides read TGCGCCAGCAGTGGACAGACGAACACTGAAGCTTTCTTT.

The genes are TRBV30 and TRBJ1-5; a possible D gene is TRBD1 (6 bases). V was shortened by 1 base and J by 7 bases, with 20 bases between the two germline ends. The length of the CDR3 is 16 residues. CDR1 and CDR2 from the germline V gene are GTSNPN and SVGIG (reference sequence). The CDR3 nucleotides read TGTGCCTGGAGTGGGCCCGACAGGCCACCGGGGCAGCCCCAGCATTTT. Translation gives CAWSGPDRPPGQPQHF.

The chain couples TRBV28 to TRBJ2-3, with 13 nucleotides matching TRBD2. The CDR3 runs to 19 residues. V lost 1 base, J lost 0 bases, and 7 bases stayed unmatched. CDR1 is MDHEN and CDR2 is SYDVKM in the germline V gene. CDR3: CASSLYLTSGRDSTDTQYF. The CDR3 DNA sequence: TGTGCCAGCAGTTTATATTTAACTAGCGGGAGGGATAGCACAGATACGCAGTATTTT. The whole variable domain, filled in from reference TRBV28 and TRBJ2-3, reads DVKVTQSSRYLVKRTGEKVFLECVQDMDHENMFWYRQDPGLGLRLIYFSYDVKMKEKGDIPEGYSVSREKKERFSLILESASTNQTSMYLCASSLYLTSGRDSTDTQYFGPGTRLTVL.